This note documents a single TCR beta chain sequence. Its antigen remains unknown. This sample is drawn from a study of cytomegalovirus exposure and HLA in healthy donors. Study overall: Most donors, 81% of 350 to 450 genotyped, fell in the Caucasian-associated ancestry cluster.

The donors were healthy bone marrow donors. The PCR contained 60 Vbeta and 13 Jbeta primers. Clones were read by immunoSEQ multiplex PCR, and TCRdb kept only the in-frame ones, dropping some. The repertoire consists of approximately 150,000 clones, with around 82% occurring once and the leading ten covering about 10%. The study's findings and limits: A prior analysis recorded that most TCR beta V segments were productive about 87% or about 30% of the time. Analysis was performed later, and it showed HLA-associated TCR beta chains to be more clonally expanded than equally common others.

The V gene's germline CDR1 is SGHRS and CDR2 YFSETQ. V lost 0 bases and J lost 1, with 6 bases in between. The CDR3 is 14 amino acids. The source of this sequence is a man aged 45 to 65 in good health and CMV-seropositive. Sequenced sample: PBMCs. This sequence joins TRBV5-1 and TRBJ2-3; weak D call: TRBD2 (6 bases). The DNA for the CDR3 is TGCGCCAGCAGCTTGGTAGCGGGCACAGATACGCAGTATTTT. This encodes CASSLVAGTDTQYF. The variable domain in full, completed from reference TRBV5-1 and TRBJ2-3, reads KAGVTQTPRYLIKTRGQQVTLSCSPISGHRSVSWYQQTPGQGLQFLFEYFSETQRNKGNFPGRFSGRQFSNSRSEMNVSTLELGDSALYLCASSLVAGTDTQYFGPGTRLTVL.